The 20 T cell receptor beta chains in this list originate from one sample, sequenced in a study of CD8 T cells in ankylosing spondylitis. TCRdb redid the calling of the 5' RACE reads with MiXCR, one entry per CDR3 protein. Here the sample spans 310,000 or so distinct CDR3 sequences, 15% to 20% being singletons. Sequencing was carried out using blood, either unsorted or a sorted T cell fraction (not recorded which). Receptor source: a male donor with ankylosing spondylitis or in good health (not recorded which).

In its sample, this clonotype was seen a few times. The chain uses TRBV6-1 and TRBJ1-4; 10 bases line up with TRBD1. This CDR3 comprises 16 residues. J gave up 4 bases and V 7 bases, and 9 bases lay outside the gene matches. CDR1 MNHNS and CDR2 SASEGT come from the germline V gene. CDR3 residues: CASKTTGTGVNEKLFF. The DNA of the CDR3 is TGTGCCAGCAAGACAACCGGGACAGGGGTTAATGAAAAACTGTTTTTT.

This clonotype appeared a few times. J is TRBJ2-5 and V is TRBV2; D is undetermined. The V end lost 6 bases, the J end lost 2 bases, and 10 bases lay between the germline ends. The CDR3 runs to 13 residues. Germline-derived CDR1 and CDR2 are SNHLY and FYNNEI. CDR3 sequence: CASSSHQQETQYF. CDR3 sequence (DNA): TGTGCCAGCAGCAGCCACCAACAAGAGACCCAGTACTTC.

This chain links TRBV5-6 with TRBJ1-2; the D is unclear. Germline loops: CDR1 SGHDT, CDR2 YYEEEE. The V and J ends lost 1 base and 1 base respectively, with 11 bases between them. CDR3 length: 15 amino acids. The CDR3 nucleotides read TGTGCCAGCAGCTTGTCGGCAGCCCTTAACTATGGCTACACCTTC. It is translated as CASSLSAALNYGYTF. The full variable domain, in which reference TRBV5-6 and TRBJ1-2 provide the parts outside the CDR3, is DAGVTQSPTHLIKTRGQQVTLRCSPKSGHDTVSWYQQALGQGPQFIFQYYEEEERQRGNFPDRFSGHQFPNYSSELNVNALLLGDSALYLCASSLSAALNYGYTFGSGTRLTVV.

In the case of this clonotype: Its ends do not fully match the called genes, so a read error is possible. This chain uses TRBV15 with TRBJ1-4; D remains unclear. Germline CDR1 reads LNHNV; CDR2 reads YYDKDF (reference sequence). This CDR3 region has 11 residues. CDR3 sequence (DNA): TGTGCCACCAGCAGAGATGATAAACTGTTTTTT. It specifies CATSRDDKLFF. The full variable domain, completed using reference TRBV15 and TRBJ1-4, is DAMVIQNPRYQVTQFGKPVTLSCSQTLNHNVMYWYQQKSSQAPKLLFHYYDKDFNNEADTPDNFQSRRPNTSFCFLDIRSPGLGDTAMYLCATSRDDKLFFGSGTQLSVL.

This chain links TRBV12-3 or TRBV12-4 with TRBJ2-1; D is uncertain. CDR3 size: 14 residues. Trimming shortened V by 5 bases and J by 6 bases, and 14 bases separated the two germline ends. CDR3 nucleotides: TGTGCCAGCAGTAGCCCCATATCTTCCAATGAGCAGTTCTTC. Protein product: CASSSPISSNEQFF.

CDR3 sequence reads: CASSFRDRGLGEQFF. CDR3 in DNA: TGTGCCAGCAGCTTCCGGGACAGGGGGCTCGGTGAGCAGTTCTTC. V and J are TRBV5-6 and TRBJ2-1, with TRBD1 matching 12 bases. Trimming cost V 2 bases and J 9 bases; bases outside gene matches: 6. Germline V lookup: CDR1 SGHDT, CDR2 YYEEEE. The CDR3 consists of 15 residues.

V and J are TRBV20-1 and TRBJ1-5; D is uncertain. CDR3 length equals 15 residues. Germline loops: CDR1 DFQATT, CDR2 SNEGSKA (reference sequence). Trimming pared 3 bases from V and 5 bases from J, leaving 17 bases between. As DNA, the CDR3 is TGCAGTGCTAGTACCGTACGAGGGCGAGATCAGCCCCAGCATTTT. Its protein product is CSASTVRGRDQPQHF.

The CDR3 sequence: CASSLARGTNEKLFF. CDR3 sequence (DNA): TGCGCCAGCAGCTTGGCCCGGGGGACTAATGAAAAACTGTTTTTT. This chain uses TRBV5-1 with TRBJ1-4; D perhaps matches TRBD1 (5 bases). The CDR3 has 15 residues. Per the germline V gene, CDR1 is SGHRS and CDR2 is YFSETQ. V lost 0 bases to trimming and J lost 2 bases, with 8 bases between them.

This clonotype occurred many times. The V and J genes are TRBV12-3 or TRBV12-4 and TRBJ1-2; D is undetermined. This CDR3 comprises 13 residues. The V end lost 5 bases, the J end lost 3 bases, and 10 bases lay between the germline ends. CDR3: CASSGTDYYGYTF. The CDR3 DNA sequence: TGTGCCAGCAGTGGAACAGACTACTATGGCTACACCTTC.

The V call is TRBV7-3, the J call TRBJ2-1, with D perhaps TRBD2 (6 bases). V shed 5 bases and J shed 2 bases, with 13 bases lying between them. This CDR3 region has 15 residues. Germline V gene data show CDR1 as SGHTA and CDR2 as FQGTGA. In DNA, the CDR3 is TGTGCCAGCAGCCCTGAGATAGCGGCCTACAATGAGCAGTTCTTC. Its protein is CASSPEIAAYNEQFF.

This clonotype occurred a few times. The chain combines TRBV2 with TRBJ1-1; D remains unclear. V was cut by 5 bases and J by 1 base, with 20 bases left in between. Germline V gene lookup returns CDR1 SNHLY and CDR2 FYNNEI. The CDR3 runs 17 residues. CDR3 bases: TGTGCCAGCAGTCCCCCCGGATTGGGCGGACCGAACACTGAAGCTTTCTTT. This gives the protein CASSPPGLGGPNTEAFF.

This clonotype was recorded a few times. The CDR3 is CASSTAGQGSGELFF. The CDR3 bases are TGTGCCAGCAGCACCGCGGGACAGGGGTCAGGGGAGCTGTTTTTT. The rearrangement joins TRBV7-3 to TRBJ2-2; 10 nucleotides match TRBD1. Germline V gives CDR1 SGHTA, CDR2 FQGTGA. This CDR3 has 15 residues. The V segment lost 5 bases and the J segment 8 bases; nucleotides outside the gene matches: 8.

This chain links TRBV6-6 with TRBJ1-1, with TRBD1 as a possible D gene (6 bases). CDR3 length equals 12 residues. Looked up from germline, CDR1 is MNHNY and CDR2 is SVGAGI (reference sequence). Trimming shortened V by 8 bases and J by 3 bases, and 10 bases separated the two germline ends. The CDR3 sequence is CASGHRDTEAFF. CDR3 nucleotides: TGTGCCAGCGGCCACAGGGACACTGAAGCTTTCTTT.

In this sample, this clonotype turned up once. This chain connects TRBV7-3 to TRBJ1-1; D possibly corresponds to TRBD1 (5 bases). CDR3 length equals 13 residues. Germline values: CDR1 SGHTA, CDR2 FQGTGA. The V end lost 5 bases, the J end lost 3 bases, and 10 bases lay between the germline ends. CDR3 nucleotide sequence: TGTGCCAGCAGCATCAGGGTTGACACTGAAGCTTTCTTT. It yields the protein CASSIRVDTEAFF.

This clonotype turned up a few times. This CDR3 is CASSSPRGYGELFF. For the CDR3, the DNA is TGTGCCAGCAGTTCCCCCCGGGGGTACGGGGAGCTGTTTTTT. This rearrangement joins TRBV28 to TRBJ2-2; D possibly corresponds to TRBD2 (6 bases). The CDR3 contains 14 residues. V gave up 4 bases and J gave up 7 bases, with 13 bases separating them. The germline V gene encodes CDR1 MDHEN and CDR2 SYDVKM.

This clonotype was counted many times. CDR3 residues: CASSLVSTHEQFF. As DNA, the CDR3 is TGTGCCAGCAGTTTAGTTAGCACCCATGAGCAGTTCTTC. The V gene is TRBV12-3 or TRBV12-4, the J gene TRBJ2-1; no reliable D call. This CDR3 is 13 amino acids long. Trimming took 1 base from V and 8 from J, leaving 9 bases between them.

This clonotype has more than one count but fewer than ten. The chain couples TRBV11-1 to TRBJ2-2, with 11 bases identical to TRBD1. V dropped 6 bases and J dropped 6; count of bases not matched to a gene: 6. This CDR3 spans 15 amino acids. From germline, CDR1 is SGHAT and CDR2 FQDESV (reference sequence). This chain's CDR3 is CASRKDRGRPGELFF. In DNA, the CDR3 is TGTGCCAGCAGAAAGGACAGGGGGCGCCCCGGGGAGCTGTTTTTT.

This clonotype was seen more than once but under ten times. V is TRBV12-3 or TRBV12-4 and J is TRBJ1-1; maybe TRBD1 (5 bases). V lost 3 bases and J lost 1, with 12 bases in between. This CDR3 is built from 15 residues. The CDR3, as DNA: TGTGCCAGCAGTTTCTGGGGACGGGAGAACACTGAAGCTTTCTTT. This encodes CASSFWGRENTEAFF.

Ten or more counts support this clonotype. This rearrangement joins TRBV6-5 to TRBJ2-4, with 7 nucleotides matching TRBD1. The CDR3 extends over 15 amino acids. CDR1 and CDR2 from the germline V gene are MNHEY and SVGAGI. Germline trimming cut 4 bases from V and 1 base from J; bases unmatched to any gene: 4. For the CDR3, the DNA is TGTGCCAGCAGTTCCACGACAGGGGCCAAAAACATTCAGTACTTC. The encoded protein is CASSSTTGAKNIQYF.

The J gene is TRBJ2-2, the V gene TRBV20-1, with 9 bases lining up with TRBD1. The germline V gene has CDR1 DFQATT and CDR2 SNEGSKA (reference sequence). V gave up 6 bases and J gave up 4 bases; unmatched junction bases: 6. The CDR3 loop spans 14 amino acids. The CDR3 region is CSAQGTGSTGELFF. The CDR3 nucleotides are TGCAGTGCCCAGGGGACAGGGTCCACCGGGGAGCTGTTTTTT.